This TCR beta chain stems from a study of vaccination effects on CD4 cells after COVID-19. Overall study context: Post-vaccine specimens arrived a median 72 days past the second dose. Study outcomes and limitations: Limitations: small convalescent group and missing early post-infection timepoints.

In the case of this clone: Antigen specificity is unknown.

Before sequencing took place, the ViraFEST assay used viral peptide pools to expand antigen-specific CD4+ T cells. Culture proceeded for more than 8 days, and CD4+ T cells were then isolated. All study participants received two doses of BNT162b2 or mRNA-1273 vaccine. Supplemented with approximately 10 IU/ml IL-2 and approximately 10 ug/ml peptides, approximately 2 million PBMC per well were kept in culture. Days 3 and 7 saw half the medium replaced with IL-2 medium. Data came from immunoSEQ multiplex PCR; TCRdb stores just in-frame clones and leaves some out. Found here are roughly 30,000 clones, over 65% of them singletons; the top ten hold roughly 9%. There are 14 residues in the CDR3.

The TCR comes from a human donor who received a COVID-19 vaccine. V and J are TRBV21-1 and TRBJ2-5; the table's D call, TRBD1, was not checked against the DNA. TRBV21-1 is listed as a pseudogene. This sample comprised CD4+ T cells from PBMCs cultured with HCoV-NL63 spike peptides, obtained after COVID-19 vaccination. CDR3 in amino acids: CASNRDSPQETQYF. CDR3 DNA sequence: TGTGCCAGCAACCGCGACAGCCCCCAAGAGACCCAGTACTTC.